This TCR beta chain derives from a study of T cell changes during pregnancy in multiple sclerosis. The method was immunoSEQ multiplex PCR; TCRdb's version includes in-frame clones alone and lacks a portion of them. The table includes about 47,000 clones, 93% detected once. The material was peripheral blood, obtained in the second trimester of pregnancy. This sequence originates from a female donor with multiple sclerosis, enrolled in a pregnancy study.

In nucleotides, the CDR3 is TGTGCCAGCAAAATAAGCGGGAGGGCCCATGAGCAGTTCTTC. The encoded protein is CASKISGRAHEQFF. V usage is TRBV6-4 and J usage is TRBJ2-1, with 10 bases aligning to TRBD2. The ends lost 7 bases at V and 8 bases at J; junction bases unmatched: 8. Germline V gene data show CDR1 as MRHNA and CDR2 as SNTAGT. CDR3 length equals 14 residues.